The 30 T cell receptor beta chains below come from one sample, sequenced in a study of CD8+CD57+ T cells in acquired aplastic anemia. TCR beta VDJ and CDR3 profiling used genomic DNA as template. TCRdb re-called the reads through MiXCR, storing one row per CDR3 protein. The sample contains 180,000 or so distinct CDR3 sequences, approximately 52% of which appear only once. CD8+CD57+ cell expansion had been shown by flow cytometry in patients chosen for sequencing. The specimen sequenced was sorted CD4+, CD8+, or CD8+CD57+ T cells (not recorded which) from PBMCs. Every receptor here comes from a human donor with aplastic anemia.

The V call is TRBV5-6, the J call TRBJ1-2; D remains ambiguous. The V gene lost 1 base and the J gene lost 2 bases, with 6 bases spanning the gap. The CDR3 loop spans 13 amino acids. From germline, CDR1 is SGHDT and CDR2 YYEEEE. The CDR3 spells CASSLTANYGYTF. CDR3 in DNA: TGTGCCAGCAGCTTGACAGCCAACTATGGCTACACCTTC. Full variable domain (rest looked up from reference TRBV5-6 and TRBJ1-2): DAGVTQSPTHLIKTRGQQVTLRCSPKSGHDTVSWYQQALGQGPQFIFQYYEEEERQRGNFPDRFSGHQFPNYSSELNVNALLLGDSALYLCASSLTANYGYTFGSGTRLTVV.

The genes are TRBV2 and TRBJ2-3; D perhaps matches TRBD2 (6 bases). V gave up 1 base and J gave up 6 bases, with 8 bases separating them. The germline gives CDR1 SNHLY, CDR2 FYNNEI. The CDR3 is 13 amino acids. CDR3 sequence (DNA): TGTGCCAGCAGTGAAGATCGGGGGGATACGCAGTATTTT. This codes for CASSEDRGDTQYF.

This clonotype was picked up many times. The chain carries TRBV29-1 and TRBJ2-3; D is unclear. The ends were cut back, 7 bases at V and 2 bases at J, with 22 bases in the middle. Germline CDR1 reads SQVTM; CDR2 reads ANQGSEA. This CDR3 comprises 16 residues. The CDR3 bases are TGCAGCGCCTCTGACCCCCTCTATGACATCACAGATACGCAGTATTTT. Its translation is CSASDPLYDITDTQYF.

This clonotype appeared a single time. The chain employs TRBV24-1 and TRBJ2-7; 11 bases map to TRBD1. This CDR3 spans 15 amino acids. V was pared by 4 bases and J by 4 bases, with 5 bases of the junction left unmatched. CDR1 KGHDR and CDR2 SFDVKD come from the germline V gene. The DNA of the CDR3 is TGTGCCACCAGTGACACCGGGACAGGGGGGTACGAGCAGTACTTC. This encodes CATSDTGTGGYEQYF.

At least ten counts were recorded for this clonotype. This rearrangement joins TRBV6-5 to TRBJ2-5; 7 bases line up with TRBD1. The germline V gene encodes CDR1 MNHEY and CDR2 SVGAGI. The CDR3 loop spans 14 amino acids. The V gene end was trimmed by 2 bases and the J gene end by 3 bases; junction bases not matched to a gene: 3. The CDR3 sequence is CASSYAGTEETQYF. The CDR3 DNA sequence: TGTGCCAGCAGTTACGCTGGGACAGAAGAGACCCAGTACTTC.

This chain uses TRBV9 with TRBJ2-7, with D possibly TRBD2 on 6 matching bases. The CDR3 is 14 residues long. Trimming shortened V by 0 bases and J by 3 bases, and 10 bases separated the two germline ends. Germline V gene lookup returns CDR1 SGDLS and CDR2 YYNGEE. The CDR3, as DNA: TGTGCCAGCAGCGTAGGGGACGGGGGCTACGAGCAGTACTTC. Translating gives CASSVGDGGYEQYF.

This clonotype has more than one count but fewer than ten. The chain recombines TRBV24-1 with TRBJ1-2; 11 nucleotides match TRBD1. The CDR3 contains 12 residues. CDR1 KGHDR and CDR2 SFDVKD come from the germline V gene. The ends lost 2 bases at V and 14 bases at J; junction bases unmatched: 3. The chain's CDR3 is CATSDWTGGETF. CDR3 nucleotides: TGTGCCACCAGTGATTGGACAGGGGGCGAGACCTTC.

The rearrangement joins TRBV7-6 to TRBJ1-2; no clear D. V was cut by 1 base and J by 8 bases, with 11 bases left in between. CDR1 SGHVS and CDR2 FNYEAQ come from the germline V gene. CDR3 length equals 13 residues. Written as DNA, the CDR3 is TGTGCCAGCAGCTTAGGGGCAGTGAGGGGCTACACCTTC. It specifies CASSLGAVRGYTF.

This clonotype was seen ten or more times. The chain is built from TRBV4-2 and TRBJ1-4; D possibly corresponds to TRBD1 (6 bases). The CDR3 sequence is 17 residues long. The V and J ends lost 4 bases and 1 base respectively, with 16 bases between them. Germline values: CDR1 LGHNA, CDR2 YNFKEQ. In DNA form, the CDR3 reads TGTGCCAGCAGCCCAACACCGGAAGGGGGAACTAATGAAAAACTGTTTTTT. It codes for CASSPTPEGGTNEKLFF.

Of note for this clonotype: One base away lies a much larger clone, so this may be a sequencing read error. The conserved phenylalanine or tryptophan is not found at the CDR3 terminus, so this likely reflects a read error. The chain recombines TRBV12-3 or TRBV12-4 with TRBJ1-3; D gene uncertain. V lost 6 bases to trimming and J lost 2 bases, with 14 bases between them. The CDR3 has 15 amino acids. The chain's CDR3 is CASSLRPTPGNTIYL. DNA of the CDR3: TGTGCCAGCAGCCTGCGACCTACCCCTGGAAACACCATATATCTT.

The CDR3 DNA sequence: TGTGCCAGCAGGGCCGGACTAGCTTCCTACAATGAGCAGTTCTTC. Its translation: CASRAGLASYNEQFF. The chain couples TRBV6-1 to TRBJ2-1; 8 bases match TRBD2. Per germline, CDR1 MNHNS and CDR2 SASEGT. The CDR3 consists of 15 residues. Unmatched junction bases numbered 5, after V lost 6 bases and J lost 1 base.

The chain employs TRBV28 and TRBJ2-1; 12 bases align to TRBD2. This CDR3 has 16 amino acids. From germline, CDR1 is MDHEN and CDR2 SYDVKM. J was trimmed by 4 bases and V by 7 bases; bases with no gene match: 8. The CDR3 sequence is CASTVMTSGSYNEQFF. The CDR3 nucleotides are TGTGCCAGCACCGTAATGACTAGCGGGAGTTACAATGAGCAGTTCTTC.

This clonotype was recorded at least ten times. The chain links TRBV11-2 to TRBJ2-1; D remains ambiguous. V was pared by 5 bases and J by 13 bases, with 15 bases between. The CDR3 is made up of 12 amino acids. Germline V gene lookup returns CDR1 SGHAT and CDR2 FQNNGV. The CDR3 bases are TGTGCCAGCAGCCAAGGAAATAGTCTCCAGTTCTTC. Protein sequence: CASSQGNSLQFF.

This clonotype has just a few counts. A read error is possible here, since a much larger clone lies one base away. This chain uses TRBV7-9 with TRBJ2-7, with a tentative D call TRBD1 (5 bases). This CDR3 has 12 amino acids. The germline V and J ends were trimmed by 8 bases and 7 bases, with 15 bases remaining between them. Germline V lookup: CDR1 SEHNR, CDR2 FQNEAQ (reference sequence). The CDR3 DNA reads TGTGCCAGCGGCCAAGGGGTTTCGGAGCAGTACTTC. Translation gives CASGQGVSEQYF. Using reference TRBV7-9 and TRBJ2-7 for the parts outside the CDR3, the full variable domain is DTGVSQNPRHKITKRGQNVTFRCDPISEHNRLYWYRQTLGQGPEFLTYFQNEAQLEKSRLLSDRFSAERPKGSFSTLEIQRTEQGDSAMYLCASGQGVSEQYFGPGTRLTVT.

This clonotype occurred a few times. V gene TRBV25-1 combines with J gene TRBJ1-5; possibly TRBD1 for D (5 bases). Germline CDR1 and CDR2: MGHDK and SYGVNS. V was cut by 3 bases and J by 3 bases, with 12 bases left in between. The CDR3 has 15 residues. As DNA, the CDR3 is TGTGCCAGCAGTGACCCGGGGCAGCCCAATCAGCCCCAGCATTTT. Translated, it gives CASSDPGQPNQPQHF. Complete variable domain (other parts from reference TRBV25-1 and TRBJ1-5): EADIYQTPRYLVIGTGKKITLECSQTMGHDKMYWYQQDPGMELHLIHYSYGVNSTEKGDLSSESTVSRIRTEHFPLTLESARPSHTSQYLCASSDPGQPNQPQHFGDGTRLSIL.

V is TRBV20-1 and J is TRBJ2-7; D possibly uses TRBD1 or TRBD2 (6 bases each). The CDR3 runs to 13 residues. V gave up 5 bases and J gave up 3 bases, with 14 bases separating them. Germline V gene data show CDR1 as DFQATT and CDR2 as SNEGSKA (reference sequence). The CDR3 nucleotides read TGCAGTGCTCCTGGCGGAGGGGGCTACGAGCAGTACTTC. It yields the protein CSAPGGGGYEQYF.

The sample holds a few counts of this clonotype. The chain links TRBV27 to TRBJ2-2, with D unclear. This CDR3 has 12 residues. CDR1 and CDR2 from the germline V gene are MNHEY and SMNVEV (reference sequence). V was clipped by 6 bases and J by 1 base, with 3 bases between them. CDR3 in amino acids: CASRLNTGELFF. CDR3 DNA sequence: TGTGCCAGCAGGTTGAACACCGGGGAGCTGTTTTTT.

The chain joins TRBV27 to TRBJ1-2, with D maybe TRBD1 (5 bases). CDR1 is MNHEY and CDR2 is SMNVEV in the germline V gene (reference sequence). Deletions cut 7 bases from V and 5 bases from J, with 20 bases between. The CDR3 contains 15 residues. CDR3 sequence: CASTSTRGKGYGYTF. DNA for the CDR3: TGTGCCAGCACCTCCACCCGGGGAAAGGGGTATGGCTACACCTTC.

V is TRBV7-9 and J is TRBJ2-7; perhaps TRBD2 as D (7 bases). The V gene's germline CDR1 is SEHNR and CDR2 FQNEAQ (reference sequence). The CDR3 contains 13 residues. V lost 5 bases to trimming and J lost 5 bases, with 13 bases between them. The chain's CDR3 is CASSRGGFNEQYF. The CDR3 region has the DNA TGTGCCAGCAGCAGGGGGGGTTTCAACGAGCAGTACTTC. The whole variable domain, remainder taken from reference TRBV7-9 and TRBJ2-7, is DTGVSQNPRHKITKRGQNVTFRCDPISEHNRLYWYRQTLGQGPEFLTYFQNEAQLEKSRLLSDRFSAERPKGSFSTLEIQRTEQGDSAMYLCASSRGGFNEQYFGPGTRLTVT.

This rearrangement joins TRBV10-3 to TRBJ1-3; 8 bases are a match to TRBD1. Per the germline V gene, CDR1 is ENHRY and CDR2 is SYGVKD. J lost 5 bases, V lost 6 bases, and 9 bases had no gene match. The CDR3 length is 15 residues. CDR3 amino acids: CAIRSDRVDRNTIYF. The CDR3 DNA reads TGTGCCATCAGATCGGACAGGGTGGATCGAAACACCATATATTTT.

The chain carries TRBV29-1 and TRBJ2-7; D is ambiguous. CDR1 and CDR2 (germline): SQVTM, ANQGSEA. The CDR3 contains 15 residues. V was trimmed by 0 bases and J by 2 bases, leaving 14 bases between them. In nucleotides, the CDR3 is TGCAGCGTTGAAGATGAAAAGGGCGCAGCCTACGAGCAGTACTTC. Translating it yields CSVEDEKGAAYEQYF.

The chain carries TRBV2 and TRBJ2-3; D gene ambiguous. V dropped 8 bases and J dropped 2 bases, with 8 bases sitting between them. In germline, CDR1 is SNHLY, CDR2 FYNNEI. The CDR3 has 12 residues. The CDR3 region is CASGSPTDTQYF. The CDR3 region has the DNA TGTGCCAGCGGATCCCCCACAGATACGCAGTATTTT. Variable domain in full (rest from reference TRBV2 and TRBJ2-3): EPEVTQTPSHQVTQMGQEVILRCVPISNHLYFYWYRQILGQKVEFLVSFYNNEISEKSEIFDDQFSVERPDGSNFTLKIRSTKLEDSAMYFCASGSPTDTQYFGPGTRLTVL.

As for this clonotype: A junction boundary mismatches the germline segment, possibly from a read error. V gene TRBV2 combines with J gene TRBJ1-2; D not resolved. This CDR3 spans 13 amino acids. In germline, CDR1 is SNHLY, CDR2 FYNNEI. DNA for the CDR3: TGTGCCCACCGGACCCCAACGGGCTATGGCTACGCCTTC. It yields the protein CAHRTPTGYGYAF.

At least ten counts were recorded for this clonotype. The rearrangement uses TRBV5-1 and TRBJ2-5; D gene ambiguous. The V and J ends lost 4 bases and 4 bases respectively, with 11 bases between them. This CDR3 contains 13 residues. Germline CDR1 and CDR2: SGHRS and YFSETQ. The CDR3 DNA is TGCGCCAGCAGCCACGTAAAGGGAGAGACCCAGTACTTC. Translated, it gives CASSHVKGETQYF.

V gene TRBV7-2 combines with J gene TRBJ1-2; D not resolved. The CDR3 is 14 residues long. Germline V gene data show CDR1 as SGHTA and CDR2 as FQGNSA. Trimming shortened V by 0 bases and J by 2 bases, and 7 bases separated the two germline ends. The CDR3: CASSLAPINYGYTF. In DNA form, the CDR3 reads TGTGCCAGCAGCTTAGCGCCCATAAACTATGGCTACACCTTC.

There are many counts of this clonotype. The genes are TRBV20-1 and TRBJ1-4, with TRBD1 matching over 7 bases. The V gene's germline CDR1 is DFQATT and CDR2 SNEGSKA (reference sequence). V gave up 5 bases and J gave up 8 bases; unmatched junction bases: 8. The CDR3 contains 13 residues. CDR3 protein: CSARDRGYEKLFF. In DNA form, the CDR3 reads TGCAGTGCTCGGGACAGAGGGTACGAAAAACTGTTTTTT.

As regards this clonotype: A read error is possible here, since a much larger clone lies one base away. The CDR3 DNA reads as TGTGCCGGCAGCTGGGGGATGGACGGGTTACAGTACTTC. It translates to CAGSWGMDGLQYF. The J gene is TRBJ2-7, the V gene TRBV5-6; D tentatively fits TRBD1 or TRBD2 (5 bases each). Germline V gene data show CDR1 as SGHDT and CDR2 as YYEEEE. This CDR3 is 13 amino acids long.

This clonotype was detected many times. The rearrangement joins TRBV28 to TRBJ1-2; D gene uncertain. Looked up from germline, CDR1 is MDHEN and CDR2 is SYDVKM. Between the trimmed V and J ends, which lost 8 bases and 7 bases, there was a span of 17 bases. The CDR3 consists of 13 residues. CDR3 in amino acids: CASDGQIGLGYTF. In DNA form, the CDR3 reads TGTGCCAGCGATGGGCAGATCGGCCTTGGCTACACCTTC.

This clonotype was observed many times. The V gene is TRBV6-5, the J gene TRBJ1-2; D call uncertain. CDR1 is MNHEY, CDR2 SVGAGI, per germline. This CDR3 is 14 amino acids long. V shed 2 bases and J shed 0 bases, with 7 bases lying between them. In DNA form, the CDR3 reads TGTGCCAGCAGTTACCCGGAAGCTAACTATGGCTACACCTTC. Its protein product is CASSYPEANYGYTF.

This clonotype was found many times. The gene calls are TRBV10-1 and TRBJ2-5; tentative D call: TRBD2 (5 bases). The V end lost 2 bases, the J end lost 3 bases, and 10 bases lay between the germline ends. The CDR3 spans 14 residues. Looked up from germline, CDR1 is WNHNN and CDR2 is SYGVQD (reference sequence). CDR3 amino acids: CASSEEGLKETQYF. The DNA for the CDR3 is TGCGCCAGCAGTGAGGAGGGCCTCAAAGAGACCCAGTACTTC.